This T cell receptor (beta chain) appears in the sequencing data of a study of vaccination and CD4 T cells after COVID-19. Across the whole study: At a median around 92 days (range 35 to 161) after diagnosis, post-COVID samples were drawn. Samples were taken after vaccination, a median of approximately 70 days after dose two, with a range of 14 to 241.

V gave up 5 bases and J gave up 1 base, with 16 bases separating them. Looked up from germline, CDR1 is DFQATT and CDR2 is SNEGSKA (reference sequence). CDR3 length: 15 residues. Treatment reported: roughly ten-day PBMC culture with coronavirus spike peptide pools or control peptides (ViraFEST assay). Under the ViraFEST approach, antigen-specific T cells were expanded with peptide pools and TCRs subsequently sequenced. At the Johns Hopkins FTIC core, DNA taken from cultured CD4+ T cells was sequenced by way of the Oncomine TCR Beta short-read assay. TCRdb ran MiXCR on the PCR reads and lists one entry per CDR3 protein. Seen here are 7,500 to 10,000 distinct CDR3 sequences, 50% to 70% observed once, and the top ten hold about 7.1%. This clonotype qualifies as medium-sized. What it binds is not known.

This receptor was identified in a human donor who had recovered from COVID-19. The chain has TRBV20-1 and TRBJ2-3; D gene ambiguous. Sequenced material: CD4+ T cells from blood, cultured in vitro. The CDR3 is CSARTSKTGTDTQYF. The DNA for the CDR3 is TGCAGTGCTCGAACCTCTAAGACGGGCACAGATACGCAGTATTTT.